This TCR beta chain is drawn from a study of control samples from healthy donors and cancer patients. Germline V gene lookup returns CDR1 SGDLS and CDR2 YYNGEE. The CDR3 has 15 amino acids. V lost 4 bases and J 8 bases, leaving 18 bases between the germline ends. Data came from immunoSEQ multiplex PCR; TCRdb stores just in-frame clones and leaves some out. The sample lists 130,000 or so clones, over 85% occurring once. Source material: PBMCs. The sequence derives from a man aged 45-60 years with head and neck cancer. The chain uses TRBV9 and TRBJ2-2; possibly TRBD1 or TRBD2 for D (5 bases each). For the CDR3, the DNA is TGTGCCAGCAGCATAACCGGGACCCCGGCGGGGGAGCTGTTTTTT. It is translated as CASSITGTPAGELFF.